Sequencing of this T cell receptor (beta chain) was carried out in a study of T cells in Graves' hyperthyroidism and ophthalmopathy. Study details: Blood was drawn when the patient was first diagnosed and still untreated. Study-level results: Prediction of ophthalmopathy progression came a median around 6.1 months pre-onset.

This clonotype was counted at least ten times. What it binds is not known. The diagnostic basis comprised clinical symptoms, serum thyroxine and TRAb, thyroid ultrasound and orbital computed tomography. Approximately 9.3 ml of fresh peripheral blood supplied the PBMCs. TCR beta CDR3 regions were amplified from RNA. RT-PCR in the first round (using the HTBI primer set) targeted the TCR CDR3. MiXCR, run by TCRdb on the multiplex PCR reads, gives a single entry per CDR3 protein. The repertoire holds 600,000 or so distinct CDR3 sequences, with 11% to 15% as singletons. The CDR3 has 19 amino acids. Trimming cost V 0 bases and J 0 bases; bases outside gene matches: 8. CDR1 is LNHNV and CDR2 is YYDKDF in the germline V gene (reference sequence).

This clonotype originated in a woman under 30 with Graves' ophthalmopathy. Sequenced input: blood. The chain is built from TRBV15 and TRBJ2-6, with 7 nucleotides matching TRBD1. CDR3 region: CATSRDNRDSFSGANVLTF. Here the CDR3 DNA reads TGTGCCACCAGCAGAGATAATAGGGACAGTTTCTCTGGGGCCAACGTCCTGACTTTC.